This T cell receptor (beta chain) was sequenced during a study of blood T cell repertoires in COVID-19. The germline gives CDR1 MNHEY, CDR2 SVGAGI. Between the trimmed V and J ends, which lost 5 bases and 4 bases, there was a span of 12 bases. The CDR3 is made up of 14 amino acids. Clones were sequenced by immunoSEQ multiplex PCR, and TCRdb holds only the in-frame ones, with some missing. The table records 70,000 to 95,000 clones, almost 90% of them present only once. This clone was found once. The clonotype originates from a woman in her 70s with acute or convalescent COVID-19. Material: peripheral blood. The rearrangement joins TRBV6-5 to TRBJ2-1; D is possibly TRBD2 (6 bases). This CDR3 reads CASSIGGLYNEQFF. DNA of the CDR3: TGTGCCAGCAGTATCGGGGGTCTATACAATGAGCAGTTCTTC.